This is a list of T cell receptor beta chains from one sample in a study of neoadjuvant anti-PD-1 for oral cavity cancer. Libraries were prepared by immunoSEQ multiplex PCR; TCRdb keeps only in-frame clonotypes and omits some of them. The sample yields about 15,000 clones, 35% to 50% seen once. The sequencing here drew on tumor tissue, taken after nivolumab (anti-PD-1) treatment. The receptors were gathered from a person aged 40 to 85 with oral cavity squamous cell carcinoma. Each CDR3 is given with its conserved first and last residue. The D gene is left open where the match is weak. Expanded clones get a size class; other rows say once, few or many, or leave the size out.

j_call	v_call	d_call	clone_size	cdr3_aa	cdr3_nt
TRBJ2-5	TRBV28	TRBD2	.	CASSFVTSGGTGQETQYF	TGTGCCAGCAGTTTCGTGACTAGCGGGGGGACCGGCCAAGAGACCCAGTACTTC
TRBJ2-7	TRBV13	TRBD1	.	CASSSNRGFPYEQYF	TGTGCCAGCAGCTCCAACAGGGGCTTCCCCTACGAGCAGTACTTC
TRBJ2-3	TRBV9	TRBD1	.	CASSAGTGRGTDTQYF	TGTGCCAGCAGCGCCGGGACAGGGCGGGGCACAGATACGCAGTATTTT
TRBJ2-7	TRBV18	TRBD2	many	CASSPTLRTSGDEQYF	TGTGCCAGCTCACCGACGTTGAGGACTAGCGGGGACGAGCAGTACTTC
TRBJ2-3	TRBV5-8	.	many	CASSWTRDVPSTDTQYF	TGTGCCAGCAGCTGGACCCGGGACGTCCCTAGCACAGATACGCAGTATTTT
TRBJ2-7	TRBV6-1	.	few	CASSLGMGQYF	TGTGCCAGCAGTTTAGGAATGGGGCAGTACTTC
TRBJ1-5	TRBV4-2	.	medium-sized	CASSQRNWEPQHF	TGTGCCAGCAGCCAAAGAAATTGGGAGCCCCAGCATTTT
TRBJ1-1	TRBV5-1	.	.	CASSPRDTYTEAFF	TGCGCCAGCAGTCCTCGGGACACCTATACTGAAGCTTTCTTT
TRBJ2-7	TRBV30	TRBD1	many	CAWSVQGMGEQYF	TGTGCCTGGAGTGTACAGGGGATGGGCGAGCAGTACTTC
TRBJ2-3	TRBV4-3	TRBD1	.	CASSQEGRGRGDTQYF	TGCGCCAGCAGCCAAGAGGGCAGGGGGCGAGGAGATACGCAGTATTTT
TRBJ2-3	TRBV5-1	.	.	CASSLSDTQYF	TGCGCCAGCAGCTTGTCAGATACGCAGTATTTT
TRBJ1-3	TRBV11-3	.	.	CASSYGHGNTIYF	TGTGCCAGCAGCTACGGACATGGAAACACCATATATTTT
TRBJ1-4	TRBV5-5	.	.	CASSLEGSRTNEKLFF	TGTGCCAGCAGCTTGGAGGGGAGCAGGACTAATGAAAAACTGTTTTTT
TRBJ2-2	TRBV7-8	.	.	CASSLGGRSNTGELFF	TGTGCCAGCAGCTTAGGGGGTCGATCGAACACCGGGGAGCTGTTTTTT
TRBJ2-2	TRBV10-3	TRBD1	few	CAISGGQGAGTGELFF	TGTGCCATCAGTGGGGGACAGGGGGCTGGCACCGGGGAGCTGTTTTTT
TRBJ1-5	TRBV4-3	TRBD1	.	CASSQAHRGPPNQPQHF	TGCGCCAGCAGCCAAGCCCACAGGGGGCCCCCAAATCAGCCCCAGCATTTT
TRBJ1-1	TRBV7-3	.	.	CASSHTWNTEAFF	TGTGCCAGCAGCCATACATGGAACACTGAAGCTTTCTTT
TRBJ2-7	TRBV5-1	TRBD1	many	CASSLATGWDEQYF	TGCGCCAGCAGCTTGGCGACAGGGTGGGACGAGCAGTACTTC
TRBJ1-5	TRBV7-9	.	.	CASSLADQPQHF	TGTGCCAGCAGCTTAGCAGACCAGCCCCAGCATTTT
TRBJ1-5	TRBV10-3	.	.	CAISLTGDSNQPQHF	TGTGCCATCAGTCTGACAGGCGATAGCAATCAGCCCCAGCATTTT
TRBJ2-3	TRBV2	.	.	CASSGEVRGYYTDTQYF	TGTGCCAGCAGTGGGGAGGTCAGGGGCTACTATACAGATACGCAGTATTTT
TRBJ2-3	TRBV5-4	TRBD2	.	CASSPSGGRTDTQYF	TGTGCCAGCAGCCCTAGCGGGGGTAGGACAGATACGCAGTATTTT
TRBJ1-2	TRBV5-3	.	few	CARSLAAGFCYGYTF	TGTGCCAGAAGCTTGGCCGCGGGCTTTTGCTATGGCTACACCTTC
TRBJ2-2	TRBV5-8	.	.	CASRLRGSRNTGELFF	TGTGCCAGCAGGTTGAGGGGGTCGAGGAACACCGGGGAGCTGTTTTTT
TRBJ1-2	TRBV7-8	TRBD1	few	CASSDRDRTGGYTF	TGTGCCAGCAGCGACCGGGACAGGACAGGAGGCTACACCTTC
TRBJ1-1	TRBV4-1	.	many	CASSQRGGTEAFF	TGCGCCAGCAGCCAAAGAGGAGGGACTGAAGCTTTCTTT
TRBJ1-5	TRBV7-9	.	.	CASSLDWEPPQHF	TGTGCCAGCAGCTTAGACTGGGAGCCGCCCCAGCATTTT
TRBJ1-6	TRBV6-5	.	.	CASMRGTYNSPLHF	TGTGCCAGCATGCGGGGGACCTATAATTCACCCCTCCACTTT
TRBJ1-5	TRBV6-5	.	.	CASSYSTGVSNQPQHF	TGTGCCAGCAGTTACTCGACAGGTGTTAGCAATCAGCCCCAGCATTTT
TRBJ1-2	TRBV10-3	.	.	CAISQGPPLYGYTF	TGTGCCATCAGCCAGGGACCCCCTCTCTATGGCTACACCTTC
TRBJ2-7	TRBV30	.	.	CAWSVRGSAYEQYF	TGTGCCTGGAGTGTACGGGGATCGGCCTACGAGCAGTACTTC
TRBJ1-2	TRBV18	.	.	CASSLDFGPYGYTF	TGTGCCAGCTCACTAGACTTCGGGCCCTATGGCTACACCTTC
TRBJ2-1	TRBV7-2	.	.	CASSIRGLNEQFF	TGTGCCAGCAGCATCAGGGGATTAAATGAGCAGTTCTTC
TRBJ1-1	TRBV7-8	.	.	CASSRTTTVPEAFF	TGTGCCAGCAGCCGCACGACTACAGTCCCTGAAGCTTTCTTT
TRBJ1-1	TRBV18	.	few	CASSPPQGIQNTEAFF	TGTGCCAGCTCACCACCGCAGGGCATCCAGAACACTGAAGCTTTCTTT
TRBJ2-1	TRBV25-1	TRBD2	once	CASTDSGGAYEQFF	TGTGCCAGCACCGACAGCGGGGGGGCTTATGAGCAGTTCTTC
TRBJ1-5	TRBV5-1	.	.	CASSPPWPGDYSNQPQHF	TGCGCCAGCAGCCCACCTTGGCCGGGAGACTATAGCAATCAGCCCCAGCATTTT
TRBJ2-1	TRBV18	.	.	CASSPTGREQFF	TGTGCCAGCTCACCCACCGGCCGTGAGCAGTTCTTC
TRBJ1-2	TRBV7-8	.	.	CASSLRKVYGYTF	TGTGCCAGCAGCTTGAGAAAGGTCTATGGCTACACCTTC
TRBJ1-1	TRBV5-1	.	many	CASSSGRGVTEAFF	TGCGCCAGCAGTTCAGGCAGGGGTGTCACTGAAGCTTTCTTT
TRBJ2-1	TRBV10-3	TRBD2	.	CAISEVTSGSYNEQFF	TGTGCCATCAGTGAAGTGACTAGCGGGAGCTACAATGAGCAGTTCTTC
TRBJ2-4	TRBV29-1	.	few	CSVEAWGSEAKNIQYF	TGCAGCGTTGAAGCTTGGGGGAGTGAGGCCAAAAACATTCAGTACTTC
TRBJ2-1	TRBV4-3	TRBD1	many	CASSQDGGQGAGEQFF	TGCGCCAGCAGCCAAGATGGGGGACAGGGGGCTGGTGAGCAGTTCTTC
TRBJ2-7	TRBV7-6	TRBD2	.	CASSFGTTLYEQYF	TGTGCCAGCAGCTTCGGGACTACCCTTTACGAGCAGTACTTC
TRBJ1-2	TRBV6-6	TRBD1	.	CASSPQTGAGYGYTF	TGTGCCAGCAGTCCCCAGACAGGGGCAGGCTATGGCTACACCTTC
TRBJ1-4	TRBV6-5	.	.	CASRNRGRGEKLFF	TGTGCCAGCAGAAACCGGGGGCGCGGGGAAAAACTGTTTTTT
TRBJ1-1	TRBV7-2	.	.	CAQQATGRNTEAFF	TGTGCCCAACAGGCAACGGGGAGGAACACTGAAGCTTTCTTT
TRBJ2-7	TRBV10-3	.	few	CASARDGSSYEQYF	TGTGCCTCCGCCCGGGACGGGAGCTCCTACGAGCAGTACTTC
TRBJ1-6	TRBV2	.	.	CASRAQGTGNSPLHF	TGTGCCAGCCGGGCGCAAGGGACGGGGAATTCACCCCTCCACTTT
TRBJ1-4	TRBV15	.	medium-sized	CATSPEGEKLFF	TGTGCCACCAGCCCCGAAGGGGAAAAACTGTTTTTT
TRBJ2-3	TRBV4-3	TRBD2	.	CASSPLASGGAEDTQYF	TGCGCCAGCAGCCCCTTGGCTAGCGGGGGGGCAGAAGATACGCAGTATTTT
TRBJ1-2	TRBV2	TRBD1	.	CASSEIFQGANGWSGGYTF	TGTGCCAGCAGTGAAATCTTCCAGGGGGCGAATGGTTGGTCAGGTGGCTACACCTTC
TRBJ2-3	TRBV2	.	.	CASSSDTQYF	TGTGCCAGCAGCTCAGATACGCAGTATTTT